This TCR beta chain was identified during a study of blood T cell repertoires in COVID-19. As for the study in general: Researchers got acute and convalescent COVID-19 samples from the United States, Italy and Spain. The cDNA or gDNA used as material had been derived from T cells, B-cell-depleted T cells, or PBMCs.

Per the original data handling: The assay estimated nucleated cells by amplifying reference gene primers. Sequencing used immunoSEQ multiplex PCR; TCRdb keeps in-frame clones, though not all of them. V, J and clone size reflect that table, while D and trimming were determined from the DNA. The table shows 34,000 or so clones, with about 87% occurring only once. The CDR3 runs 14 residues. CDR1 and CDR2 from the germline V gene are SGHRS and YFSETQ. V dropped 0 bases and J dropped 0 bases, with 7 bases sitting between them. The chain has TRBV5-1 and TRBJ2-7; TRBD1 might be the D (5 bases). The sample was peripheral blood. This sequence originates from a man in his sixties with active COVID-19. The CDR3, as DNA: TGCGCCAGCAGCTTGGGACAGAGCTCCTACGAGCAGTACTTC. Its protein product is CASSLGQSSYEQYF.